One and the same sample provided the 14 T cell receptor beta chains below, sequenced in a study of blood T cell repertoires in COVID-19. Data came from immunoSEQ multiplex PCR; TCRdb stores just in-frame clones and leaves some out. The sample lists some 460,000 clones, nearly 90% occurring once. Sequencing was performed on PBMCs or T cells enriched from blood (not recorded which). These receptors all stem from a woman under 30 with acute COVID-19.

The genes are TRBV12-3 or TRBV12-4 and TRBJ2-7, with 12 bases that match TRBD2. Trimming removed 6 bases from V and 3 bases from J; junction bases left unmatched: 0. The CDR3 has 13 residues. CDR3 amino acids: CASRTSGGYEQYF. The CDR3 DNA reads as TGTGCCAGCAGGACTAGCGGGGGCTACGAGCAGTACTTC.

The V call is TRBV4-1, the J call TRBJ1-4, with D possibly TRBD1 on 5 matching bases. CDR3 length equals 16 residues. V was pared by 3 bases and J by 8 bases, with 19 bases between. Germline V gene sequence: CDR1 MGHRA, CDR2 YSYEKL. For the CDR3, the DNA is TGCGCCAGCAGCCATGAGAAACCTACCGGGGGGGAAAAACTGTTTTTT. The encoded protein is CASSHEKPTGGEKLFF.

V and J are TRBV5-1 and TRBJ2-3; a possible D gene is TRBD2 (5 bases). In germline, CDR1 is SGHRS, CDR2 YFSETQ. Trimming shortened V by 4 bases and J by 3 bases, and 15 bases separated the two germline ends. The length of the CDR3 is 15 residues. CDR3 loop: CASSPLGLLTDTQYF. The CDR3 DNA sequence: TGCGCCAGCAGCCCCCTCGGACTTCTTACAGATACGCAGTATTTT.

The J gene is TRBJ1-5, the V gene TRBV27; D gene ambiguous. This CDR3 is 14 amino acids long. The germline V and J ends were trimmed by 5 bases and 5 bases, with 13 bases remaining between them. The germline CDR1 and CDR2 sequences are MNHEY and SMNVEV (reference sequence). In DNA, the CDR3 is TGTGCCAGCAGTACAAACAGAGCCCATCAGCCCCAGCATTTT. This encodes CASSTNRAHQPQHF.

J is TRBJ1-2 and V is TRBV4-3; unclear D gene. The CDR3 consists of 14 residues. In germline, CDR1 is LGHNA, CDR2 YSLEER. V lost 0 bases to trimming and J lost 2 bases, with 7 bases between them. The CDR3: CASSQETENYGYTF. CDR3 DNA sequence: TGCGCCAGCAGCCAAGAAACAGAGAACTATGGCTACACCTTC.

The rearrangement uses TRBV7-9 and TRBJ2-1; 10 bases fit TRBD1. Germline loops: CDR1 SEHNR, CDR2 FQNEAQ (reference sequence). CDR3 size: 17 residues. Trimming removed 1 base from V and 7 bases from J; junction bases left unmatched: 10. The CDR3 spells CASSLELRQGAMNEQFF. Written as DNA, the CDR3 is TGTGCCAGCAGCTTAGAGCTGCGACAGGGGGCTATGAATGAGCAGTTCTTC.

The gene calls are TRBV5-8 and TRBJ1-4; possibly TRBD1 for D (6 bases). The germline V gene has CDR1 SGHTS and CDR2 YDEGEE. V was cut by 9 bases and J by 0 bases, with 15 bases left in between. This CDR3 comprises 15 residues. CDR3 residues: CATKRRTATNEKLFF. Written as DNA, the CDR3 is TGTGCCACCAAAAGAAGGACAGCAACTAATGAAAAACTGTTTTTT.

The rearrangement uses TRBV29-1 and TRBJ1-3, with 9 positions matching TRBD1. This CDR3 spans 17 amino acids. In germline, CDR1 is SQVTM, CDR2 ANQGSEA. Unmatched junction bases numbered 13, after V lost 7 bases and J lost 0 bases. CDR3 sequence (DNA): TGCAGCGAACCCCGGGACAGGGAGAAAGGCTCTGGAAACACCATATATTTT. The encoded protein is CSEPRDREKGSGNTIYF.

The rearrangement links TRBV7-2 to TRBJ2-1, with TRBD2 as a possible D gene (6 bases). V dropped 2 bases and J dropped 7 bases, with 15 bases sitting between them. The CDR3 length is 15 residues. The germline gives CDR1 SGHTA, CDR2 FQGNSA. Here the CDR3 DNA reads TGTGCCAGCAGCTTACCCCCCGGCGGGGTTAATGAGCAGTTCTTC. This gives the protein CASSLPPGGVNEQFF.

CDR3: CASSYWGGTNEKLFF. CDR3 bases: TGTGCCAGCAGTTACTGGGGGGGAACTAATGAAAAACTGTTTTTT. This chain links TRBV6-5 with TRBJ1-4; possible D gene TRBD1, 5 bases. Trimming stripped 1 base from V and 1 base from J, with 7 bases between. The CDR3 consists of 15 residues. CDR1 is MNHEY, CDR2 SVGAGI, per germline.

The rearrangement joins TRBV28 to TRBJ2-5; a weak D match, TRBD1 (5 bases). Germline values: CDR1 MDHEN, CDR2 SYDVKM. This CDR3 is 13 amino acids long. V lost 9 bases, J lost 5 bases, and 16 bases lay in between. The DNA of the CDR3 is TGTGCCAGTGAGGCTAGGACAACGGAGACCCAGTACTTC. Amino acids: CASEARTTETQYF.

The chain is built from TRBV7-2 and TRBJ1-1; D gene unclear. CDR3 size: 13 residues. Germline V lookup: CDR1 SGHTA, CDR2 FQGNSA. V gave up 1 base and J gave up 3 bases, with 6 bases separating them. The CDR3 reads CASSLVVDTEAFF. In nucleotides, the CDR3 is TGTGCCAGCAGCTTAGTGGTAGACACTGAAGCTTTCTTT. The entire variable domain, with the rest obtained from reference TRBV7-2 and TRBJ1-1, is as follows: GAGVSQSPSNKVTEKGKDVELRCDPISGHTALYWYRQSLGQGLEFLIYFQGNSAPDKSGLPSDRFSAERTGGSVSTLTIQRTQQEDSAVYLCASSLVVDTEAFFGQGTRLTVV.

V and J are TRBV7-8 and TRBJ2-1; possibly TRBD1 for D (7 bases). Germline lookup yields CDR1 SGHVS and CDR2 FQNEAQ. The CDR3 contains 17 residues. The germline V and J ends were trimmed by 0 bases and 2 bases, with 14 bases remaining between them. CDR3 amino acids: CASSLAFRGETYNEQFF. CDR3 sequence (DNA): TGTGCCAGCAGCTTAGCATTCAGGGGGGAAACCTACAATGAGCAGTTCTTC.

This sequence joins TRBV19 and TRBJ2-2; TRBD2 matches at 9 bases. V dropped 3 bases and J dropped 6; count of bases not matched to a gene: 8. Germline V CDR1 and CDR2: LNHDA, SQIVND (reference sequence). The CDR3 length is 16 residues. Here the CDR3 DNA reads TGTGCCAGTAGTATCCCGCGGGAGGGCCGAGCCGGGGAGCTGTTTTTT. It yields the protein CASSIPREGRAGELFF.